The present T cell receptor (beta chain) was sequenced within a study of T cells in localized non-small cell lung cancer. Notes on the study in general: Sequencing covered just one tumor region, so heterogeneity cannot be ruled out. The highest T cell clonality was in uninvolved adjacent lung, above tumor. The appearance of a median approximately 57 of the top 100 tumor clones was seen in adjacent lung. A denser population of T cells in blood accompanied longer overall survival.

This clone was picked up one time. As yet, its antigen is unknown. The repertoire was sequenced with immunoSEQ multiplex PCR; TCRdb's copy has only in-frame clones and lacks some. The sample holds some 25,000 clones, about 91% seen once. The germline V gene encodes CDR1 SGDLS and CDR2 YYNGEE. The CDR3 totals 15 residues. Trimming cost V 4 bases and J 4 bases, with 17 bases left between them. The source of this sequence is a woman aged 35-70 years with stage III lung adenocarcinoma. Sequenced here: peripheral blood mononuclear cells, sampled before any cancer treatment. The chain links TRBV9 to TRBJ1-1; no clear D. CDR3 bases: TGTGCCAGCAGCAAAACCGCCGATCAGCGCACTGAAGCTTTCTTT. Protein: CASSKTADQRTEAFF. Full variable domain (rest looked up from reference TRBV9 and TRBJ1-1): DSGVTQTPKHLITATGQRVTLRCSPRSGDLSVYWYQQSLDQGLQFLIQYYNGEERAKGNILERFSAQQFPDLHSELNLSSLELGDSALYFCASSKTADQRTEAFFGQGTRLTVV.